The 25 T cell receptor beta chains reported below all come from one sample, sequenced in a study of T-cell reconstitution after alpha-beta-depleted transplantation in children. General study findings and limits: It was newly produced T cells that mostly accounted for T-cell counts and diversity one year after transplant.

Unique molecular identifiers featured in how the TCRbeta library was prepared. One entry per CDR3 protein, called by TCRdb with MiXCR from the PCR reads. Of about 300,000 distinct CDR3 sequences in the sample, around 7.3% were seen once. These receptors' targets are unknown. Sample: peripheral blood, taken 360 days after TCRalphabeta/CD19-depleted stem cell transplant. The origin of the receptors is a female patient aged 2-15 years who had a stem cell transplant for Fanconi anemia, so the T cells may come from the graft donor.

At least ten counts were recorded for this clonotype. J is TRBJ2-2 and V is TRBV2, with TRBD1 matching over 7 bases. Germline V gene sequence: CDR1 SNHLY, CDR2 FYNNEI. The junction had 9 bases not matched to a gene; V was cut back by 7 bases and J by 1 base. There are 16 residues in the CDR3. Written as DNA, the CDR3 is TGTGCCAGCAAATTAGGGGGACAGAAGAACACCGGGGAGCTGTTTTTT. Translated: CASKLGGQKNTGELFF.

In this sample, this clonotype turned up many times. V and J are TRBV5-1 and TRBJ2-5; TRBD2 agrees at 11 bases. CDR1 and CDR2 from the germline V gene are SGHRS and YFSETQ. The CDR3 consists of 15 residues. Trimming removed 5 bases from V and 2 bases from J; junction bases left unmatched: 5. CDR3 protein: CASRFLAGGQETQYF. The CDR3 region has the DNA TGCGCCAGCAGGTTCCTAGCGGGGGGACAAGAGACCCAGTACTTC. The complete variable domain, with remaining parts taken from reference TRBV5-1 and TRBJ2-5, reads KAGVTQTPRYLIKTRGQQVTLSCSPISGHRSVSWYQQTPGQGLQFLFEYFSETQRNKGNFPGRFSGRQFSNSRSEMNVSTLELGDSALYLCASRFLAGGQETQYFGPGTRLLVL.

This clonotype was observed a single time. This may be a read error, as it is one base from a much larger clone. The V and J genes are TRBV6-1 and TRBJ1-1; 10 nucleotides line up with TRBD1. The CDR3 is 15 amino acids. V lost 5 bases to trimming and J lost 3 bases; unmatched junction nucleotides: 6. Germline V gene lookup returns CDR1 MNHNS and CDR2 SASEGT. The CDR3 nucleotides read TGTGCCAGCAGTCCACGCGGACAGGGGGACACTGAAGCTTTCTTT. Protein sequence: CASSPRGQGDTEAFF.

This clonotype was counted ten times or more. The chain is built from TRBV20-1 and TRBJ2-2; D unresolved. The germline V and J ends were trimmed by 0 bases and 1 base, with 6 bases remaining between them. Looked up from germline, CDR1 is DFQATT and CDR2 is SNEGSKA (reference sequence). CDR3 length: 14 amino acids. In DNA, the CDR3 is TGCAGTGCTAGAGATCGACAGAACACCGGGGAGCTGTTTTTT. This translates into CSARDRQNTGELFF.

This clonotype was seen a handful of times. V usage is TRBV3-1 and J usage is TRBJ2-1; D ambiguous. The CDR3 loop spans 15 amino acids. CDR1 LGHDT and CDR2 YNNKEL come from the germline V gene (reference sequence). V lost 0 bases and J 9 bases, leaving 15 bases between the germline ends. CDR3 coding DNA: TGTGCCAGCAGCCAAGACAGTAGAGCTAGAACTGAGCAGTTCTTC. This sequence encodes CASSQDSRARTEQFF.

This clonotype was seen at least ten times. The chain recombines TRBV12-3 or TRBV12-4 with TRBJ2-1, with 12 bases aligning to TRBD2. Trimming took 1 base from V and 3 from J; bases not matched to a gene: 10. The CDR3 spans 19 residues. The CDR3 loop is CASSLESPLAGGIYNEQFF. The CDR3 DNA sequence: TGTGCCAGCAGTTTAGAAAGCCCACTAGCGGGGGGCATCTACAATGAGCAGTTCTTC.

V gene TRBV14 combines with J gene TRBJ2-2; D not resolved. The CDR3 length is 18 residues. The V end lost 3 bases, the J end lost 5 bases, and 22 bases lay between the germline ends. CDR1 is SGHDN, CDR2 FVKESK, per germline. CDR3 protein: CASSHFRGTAPRTGELFF. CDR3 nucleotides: TGTGCCAGCAGCCATTTTAGAGGAACAGCCCCGAGGACCGGGGAGCTGTTTTTT. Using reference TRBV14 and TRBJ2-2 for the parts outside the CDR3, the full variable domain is EAGVTQFPSHSVIEKGQTVTLRCDPISGHDNLYWYRRVMGKEIKFLLHFVKESKQDESGMPNNRFLAERTGGTYSTLKVQPAELEDSGVYFCASSHFRGTAPRTGELFFGEGSRLTVL.

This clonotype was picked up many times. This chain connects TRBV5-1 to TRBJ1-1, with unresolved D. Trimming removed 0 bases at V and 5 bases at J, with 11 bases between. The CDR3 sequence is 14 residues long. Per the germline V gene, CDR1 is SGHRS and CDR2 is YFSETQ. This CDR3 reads CASSLGGLVTEAFF. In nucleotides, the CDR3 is TGCGCCAGCAGCTTGGGGGGATTGGTAACTGAAGCTTTCTTT. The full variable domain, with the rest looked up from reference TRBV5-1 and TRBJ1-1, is KAGVTQTPRYLIKTRGQQVTLSCSPISGHRSVSWYQQTPGQGLQFLFEYFSETQRNKGNFPGRFSGRQFSNSRSEMNVSTLELGDSALYLCASSLGGLVTEAFFGQGTRLTVV.

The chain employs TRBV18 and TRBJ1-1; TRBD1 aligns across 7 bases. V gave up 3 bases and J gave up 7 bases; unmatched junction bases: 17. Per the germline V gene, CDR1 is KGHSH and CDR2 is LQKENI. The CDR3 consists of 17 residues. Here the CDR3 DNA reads TGTGCCAGCTCACCTTGGGAGGGGGCGATCGGGGTCCATGAAGCTTTCTTT. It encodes CASSPWEGAIGVHEAFF.

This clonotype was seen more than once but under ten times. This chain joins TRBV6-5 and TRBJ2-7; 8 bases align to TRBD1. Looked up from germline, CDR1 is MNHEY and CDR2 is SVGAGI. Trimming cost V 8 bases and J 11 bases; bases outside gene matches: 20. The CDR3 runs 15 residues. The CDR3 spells CASVYSPDRVRLKYV. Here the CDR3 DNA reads TGTGCCAGCGTCTACTCCCCGGACAGGGTCCGACTGAAGTACGTC.

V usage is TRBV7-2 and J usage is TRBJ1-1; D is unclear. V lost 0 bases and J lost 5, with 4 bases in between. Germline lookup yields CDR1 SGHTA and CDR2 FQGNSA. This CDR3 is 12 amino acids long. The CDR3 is CASSLAFTEAFF. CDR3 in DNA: TGTGCCAGCAGCTTAGCCTTTACTGAAGCTTTCTTT.

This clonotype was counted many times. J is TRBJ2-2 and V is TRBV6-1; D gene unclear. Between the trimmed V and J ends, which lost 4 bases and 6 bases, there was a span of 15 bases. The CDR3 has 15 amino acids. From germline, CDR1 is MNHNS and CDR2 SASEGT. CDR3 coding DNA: TGTGCCAGCAGTGTAGGACCCTATAATCCCGGGGAGCTGTTTTTT. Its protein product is CASSVGPYNPGELFF.

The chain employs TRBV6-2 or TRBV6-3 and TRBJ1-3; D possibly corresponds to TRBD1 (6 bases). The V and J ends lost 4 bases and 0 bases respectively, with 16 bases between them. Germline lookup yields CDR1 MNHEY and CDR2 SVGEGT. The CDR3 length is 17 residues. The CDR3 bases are TGTGCCAGCAGTTCCGGGACAACAAGACACTCTGGAAACACCATATATTTT. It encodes CASSSGTTRHSGNTIYF.

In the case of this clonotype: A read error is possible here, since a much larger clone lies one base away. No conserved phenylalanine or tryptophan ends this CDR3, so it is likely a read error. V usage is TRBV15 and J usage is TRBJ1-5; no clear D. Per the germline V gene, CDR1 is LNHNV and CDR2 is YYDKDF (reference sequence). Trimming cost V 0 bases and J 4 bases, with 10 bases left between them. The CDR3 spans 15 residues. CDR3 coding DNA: TGTGCCACCAGCAGAGATCGGGGTCTGAATCAGCCCCAGCATTTA. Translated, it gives CATSRDRGLNQPQHL.

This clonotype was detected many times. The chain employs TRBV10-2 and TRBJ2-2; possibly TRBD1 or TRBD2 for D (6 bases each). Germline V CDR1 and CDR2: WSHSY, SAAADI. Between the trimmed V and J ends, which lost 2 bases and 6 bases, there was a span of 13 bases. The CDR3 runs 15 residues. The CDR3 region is CASSEEWGASGELFF. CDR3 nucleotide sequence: TGCGCCAGCAGTGAGGAATGGGGGGCTTCCGGGGAGCTGTTTTTT.

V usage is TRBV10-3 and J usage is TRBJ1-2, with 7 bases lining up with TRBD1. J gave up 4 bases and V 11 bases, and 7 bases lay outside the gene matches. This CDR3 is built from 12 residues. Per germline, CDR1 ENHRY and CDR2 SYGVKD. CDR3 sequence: CASGGAFYGYTF. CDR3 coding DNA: TGTGCCTCAGGGGGGGCTTTCTATGGCTACACCTTC.

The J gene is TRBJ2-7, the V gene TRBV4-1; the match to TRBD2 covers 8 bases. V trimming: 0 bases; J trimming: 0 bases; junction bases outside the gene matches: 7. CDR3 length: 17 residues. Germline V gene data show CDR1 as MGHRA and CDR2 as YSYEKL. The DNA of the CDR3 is TGCGCCAGCAGCCAAGATCGGACTAGCTGGCGCTCCTACGAGCAGTACTTC. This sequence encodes CASSQDRTSWRSYEQYF.

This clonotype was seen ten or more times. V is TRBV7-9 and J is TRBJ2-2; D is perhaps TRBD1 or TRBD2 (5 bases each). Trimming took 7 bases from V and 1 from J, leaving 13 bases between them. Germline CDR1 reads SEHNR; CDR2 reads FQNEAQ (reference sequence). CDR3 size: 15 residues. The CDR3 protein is CASTMGVQNTGELFF. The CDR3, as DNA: TGTGCCAGCACCATGGGGGTGCAGAACACCGGGGAGCTGTTTTTT. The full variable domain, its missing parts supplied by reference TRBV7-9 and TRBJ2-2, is DTGVSQNPRHKITKRGQNVTFRCDPISEHNRLYWYRQTLGQGPEFLTYFQNEAQLEKSRLLSDRFSAERPKGSFSTLEIQRTEQGDSAMYLCASTMGVQNTGELFFGEGSRLTVL.

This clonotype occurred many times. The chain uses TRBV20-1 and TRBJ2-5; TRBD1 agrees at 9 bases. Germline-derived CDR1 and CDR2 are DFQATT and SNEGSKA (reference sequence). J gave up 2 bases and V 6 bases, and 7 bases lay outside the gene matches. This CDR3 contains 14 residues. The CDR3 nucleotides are TGCAGTGCAAGGCCGGGACAGGGTCAAGAGACCCAGTACTTC. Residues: CSARPGQGQETQYF.

The CDR3 region is CASSSKTRLLGDTQYF. CDR3 nucleotides: TGTGCCAGCAGCTCTAAGACTAGACTCTTGGGAGATACGCAGTATTTT. The V and J genes are TRBV5-6 and TRBJ2-3, with TRBD2 as a possible D gene (6 bases). This CDR3 has 16 amino acids. V was trimmed by 3 bases and J by 5 bases, leaving 19 bases between them. Germline assignment: CDR1 SGHDT and CDR2 YYEEEE. Using reference TRBV5-6 and TRBJ2-3 for the parts outside the CDR3, the full variable domain is DAGVTQSPTHLIKTRGQQVTLRCSPKSGHDTVSWYQQALGQGPQFIFQYYEEEERQRGNFPDRFSGHQFPNYSSELNVNALLLGDSALYLCASSSKTRLLGDTQYFGPGTRLTVL.

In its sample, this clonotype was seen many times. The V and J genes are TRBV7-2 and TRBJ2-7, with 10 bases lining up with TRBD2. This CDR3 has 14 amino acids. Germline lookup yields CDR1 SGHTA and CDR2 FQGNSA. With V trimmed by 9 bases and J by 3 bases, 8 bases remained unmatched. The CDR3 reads CARQLAGVGYEQYF. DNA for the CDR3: TGTGCCAGGCAGCTAGCGGGGGTCGGCTACGAGCAGTACTTC.

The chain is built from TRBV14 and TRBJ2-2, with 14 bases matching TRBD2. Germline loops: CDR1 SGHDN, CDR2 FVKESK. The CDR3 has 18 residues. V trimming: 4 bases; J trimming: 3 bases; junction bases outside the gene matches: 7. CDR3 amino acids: CASSPWTSGRLYTGELFF. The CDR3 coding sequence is TGTGCCAGCAGCCCGTGGACTAGCGGGAGGTTATACACCGGGGAGCTGTTTTTT.

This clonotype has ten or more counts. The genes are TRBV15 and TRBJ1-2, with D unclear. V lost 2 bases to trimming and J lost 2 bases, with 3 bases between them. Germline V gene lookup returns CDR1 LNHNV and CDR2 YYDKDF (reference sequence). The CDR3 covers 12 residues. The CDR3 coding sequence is TGTGCCACCAGCAGACAAAACTATGGCTACACCTTC. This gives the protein CATSRQNYGYTF.

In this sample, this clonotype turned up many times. The CDR3 reads CASHPWDRISETQYF. The CDR3 coding sequence is TGTGCCAGCCACCCTTGGGACAGGATTTCAGAGACCCAGTACTTC. The chain joins TRBV27 to TRBJ2-5; 8 bases align to TRBD1. The CDR3 has 15 amino acids. CDR1 and CDR2 from the germline V gene are MNHEY and SMNVEV (reference sequence). The trim removed 8 bases at V and 4 bases at J, leaving 12 bases unmatched.

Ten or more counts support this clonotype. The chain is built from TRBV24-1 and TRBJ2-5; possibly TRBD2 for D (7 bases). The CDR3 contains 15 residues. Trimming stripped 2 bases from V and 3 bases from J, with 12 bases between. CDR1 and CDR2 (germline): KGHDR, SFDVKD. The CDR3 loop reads CATSDSRGGEETQYF. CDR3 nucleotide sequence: TGTGCCACCAGTGATTCGCGAGGGGGGGAAGAGACCCAGTACTTC.